Each of the 18 T cell receptor beta chains below was sequenced from the same sample in a study of immune cell composition in non-small cell lung cancer. Profiled with immunoSEQ multiplex PCR; TCRdb holds only in-frame clones, not every one. The sample holds about 15,000 clones, under 75% seen once. The material sequenced was lung tumor tissue. These receptors were collected from a human donor with non-small cell lung cancer.

The V gene is TRBV5-1, the J gene TRBJ1-1; 10 bases fit TRBD1. Trimming cost V 3 bases and J 1 base; bases outside gene matches: 3. This CDR3 comprises 15 residues. Germline V lookup: CDR1 SGHRS, CDR2 YFSETQ. CDR3 bases: TGCGCCAGCAGCTGGAGGACAGGGGGGAACACTGAAGCTTTCTTT. Translating it yields CASSWRTGGNTEAFF.

The chain couples TRBV30 to TRBJ2-3, with a tentative D call TRBD1 (5 bases). Germline-derived CDR1 and CDR2 are GTSNPN and SVGIG (reference sequence). Deletions cut 5 bases from V and 5 bases from J, with 11 bases between. This CDR3 has 12 residues. This CDR3 is CAWGDSEDTQYF. The CDR3 nucleotides are TGTGCCTGGGGCGACAGTGAAGATACGCAGTATTTT.

In this sample, this clone turned up a few times. The chain recombines TRBV4-1 with TRBJ2-5, with 11 bases lining up with TRBD2. The V gene's germline CDR1 is MGHRA and CDR2 YSYEKL. Trimming cost V 4 bases and J 1 base; bases outside gene matches: 2. This CDR3 region has 15 residues. The CDR3 bases are TGCGCCAGCAGCCCCGGGACTAGCGGCCAAGAGACCCAGTACTTC. Protein sequence: CASSPGTSGQETQYF.

This sequence joins TRBV7-3 and TRBJ1-1; the D gene is possibly TRBD1 (5 bases). This CDR3 spans 14 amino acids. The germline V and J ends were trimmed by 1 base and 3 bases, with 9 bases remaining between them. CDR1 and CDR2 from the germline V gene are SGHTA and FQGTGA. The CDR3 DNA reads as TGTGCCAGCAGCTTAAAACCGGGGGACACTGAAGCTTTCTTT. It codes for CASSLKPGDTEAFF.

The CDR3 DNA reads TGTGCCAGTAGTATCTCCGGGACAGTGGGCGGGGAGCTGTTTTTT. Protein: CASSISGTVGGELFF. The chain combines TRBV19 with TRBJ2-2; 7 positions match TRBD1. The CDR3 covers 15 residues. V gave up 3 bases and J gave up 7 bases; unmatched junction bases: 8. CDR1 and CDR2 from the germline V gene are LNHDA and SQIVND (reference sequence).

This clone was counted once. V gene TRBV7-2 combines with J gene TRBJ1-2; 11 bases fit TRBD1. The CDR3 sequence is 14 residues long. Per germline, CDR1 SGHTA and CDR2 FQGNSA. V dropped 5 bases and J dropped 10; count of bases not matched to a gene: 9. The CDR3 nucleotides are TGTGCCAGCAGCCTATTGGGACAGGGGGGAACCTACACCTTC. Its protein is CASSLLGQGGTYTF.

The chain recombines TRBV5-1 with TRBJ2-7; no firm D call. Per the germline V gene, CDR1 is SGHRS and CDR2 is YFSETQ. The V end was cut by 0 bases, the J end by 4 bases, with 14 bases between. The CDR3 spans 15 residues. In DNA form, the CDR3 reads TGCGCCAGCAGCTTGGGGGCCCCAGAGATATACGAGCAGTACTTC. This codes for CASSLGAPEIYEQYF. Combining the CDR3 with reference TRBV5-1 and TRBJ2-7 gives the whole variable domain KAGVTQTPRYLIKTRGQQVTLSCSPISGHRSVSWYQQTPGQGLQFLFEYFSETQRNKGNFPGRFSGRQFSNSRSEMNVSTLELGDSALYLCASSLGAPEIYEQYFGPGTRLTVT.

The CDR3 protein is CATSPGTALYGYTF. The DNA of the CDR3 is TGTGCCACCAGTCCCGGGACAGCGCTCTATGGCTACACCTTC. The chain is built from TRBV15 and TRBJ1-2; 7 bases are shared with TRBD1. The CDR3 runs to 14 residues. The ends lost 6 bases at V and 4 bases at J; junction bases unmatched: 8. Germline V gene lookup returns CDR1 LNHNV and CDR2 YYDKDF (reference sequence).

This chain joins TRBV5-1 and TRBJ1-1, with D hard to call. Between the trimmed V and J ends, which lost 1 base and 5 bases, there was a span of 21 bases. The CDR3 contains 17 residues. Germline lookup yields CDR1 SGHRS and CDR2 YFSETQ. The CDR3 sequence: CASSLTLGRLALTEAFF. CDR3 DNA: TGCGCCAGCAGCTTGACGCTTGGACGGCTAGCTCTAACTGAAGCTTTCTTT.

The chain uses TRBV2 and TRBJ1-2; TRBD1 matches 9 bases. The V segment lost 6 bases and the J segment 5 bases; nucleotides outside the gene matches: 7. The CDR3 loop spans 14 amino acids. Germline assignment: CDR1 SNHLY and CDR2 FYNNEI. This CDR3 is CASRGDRVIYGYTF. In nucleotides, the CDR3 is TGTGCCAGCAGGGGGGACAGGGTCATTTATGGCTACACCTTC.

This chain connects TRBV6-1 to TRBJ2-7; 7 nucleotides match TRBD1. The ends lost 4 bases at V and 3 bases at J; junction bases unmatched: 0. Looked up from germline, CDR1 is MNHNS and CDR2 is SASEGT. The CDR3 is 12 amino acids. CDR3 bases: TGTGCCAGCAGTGGGGACAGCTACGAGCAGTACTTC. Translating gives CASSGDSYEQYF.

J is TRBJ2-5 and V is TRBV5-1, with 11 nucleotides matching TRBD2. There are 14 residues in the CDR3. V dropped 5 bases and J dropped 5; count of bases not matched to a gene: 5. The germline gives CDR1 SGHRS, CDR2 YFSETQ. The CDR3 DNA reads TGCGCCAGCAGTCCATCTAGCGGGGGGGAGACCCAGTACTTC. Protein sequence: CASSPSSGGETQYF.

The chain carries TRBV11-2 and TRBJ1-1; tentatively, D is TRBD1 (6 bases). The CDR3 contains 13 residues. CDR1 and CDR2 (germline): SGHAT, FQNNGV. Trimming removed 6 bases from V and 6 bases from J, with 14 bases in between. The CDR3 DNA sequence: TGTGCCAGCAGTCTAGTACAGGGCTCTGAAGCTTTCTTT. It is translated as CASSLVQGSEAFF.

The chain joins TRBV5-4 to TRBJ2-7, with 11 bases aligning to TRBD1. V lost 4 bases to trimming and J lost 0 bases; unmatched junction nucleotides: 12. The CDR3 has 18 amino acids. Germline CDR1 and CDR2: SGHNT and YYREEE (reference sequence). CDR3 bases: TGTGCCAGCAGCCTAATGGGACAGGGGGACGGGGGCTCCTACGAGCAGTACTTC. Its protein product is CASSLMGQGDGGSYEQYF.

The V and J genes are TRBV7-2 and TRBJ2-7; D might be TRBD2 (6 bases). CDR3 size: 16 residues. CDR1 SGHTA and CDR2 FQGNSA come from the germline V gene. Trimming pared 1 base from V and 2 bases from J, leaving 15 bases between. DNA for the CDR3: TGTGCCAGCAGCTTAGAACAGCGGGTGATCACCTACGAGCAGTACTTC. It codes for CASSLEQRVITYEQYF.

V usage is TRBV6-5 and J usage is TRBJ1-5; D is possibly TRBD1 (5 bases). The V end was cut by 6 bases, the J end by 7 bases, with 19 bases between. The CDR3 totals 15 residues. CDR1 is MNHEY and CDR2 is SVGAGI in the germline V gene. The CDR3 reads CASSPGPGGRQPQHF. DNA of the CDR3: TGTGCCAGCAGCCCTGGCCCCGGGGGTAGACAGCCCCAGCATTTT.

This rearrangement joins TRBV2 to TRBJ1-2; D gene uncertain. The CDR3 spans 14 residues. The V gene's germline CDR1 is SNHLY and CDR2 FYNNEI. The V and J ends lost 8 bases and 0 bases respectively, with 13 bases between them. The CDR3 nucleotides read TGTGCCAGCGGCTGGGAGCTTCCTAACTATGGCTACACCTTC. As protein: CASGWELPNYGYTF.

CDR3 protein: CATSRDGAQGPETQYF. As DNA, the CDR3 is TGTGCCACCAGCAGAGATGGGGCTCAGGGCCCAGAGACCCAGTACTTC. The chain carries TRBV15 and TRBJ2-5; D is perhaps TRBD1 (5 bases). The CDR3 runs to 16 residues. V lost 0 bases, J lost 4 bases, and 15 bases lay in between. Germline V lookup: CDR1 LNHNV, CDR2 YYDKDF (reference sequence).